Sequencing of this T cell receptor beta chain was carried out in a study of response to subunit inactivated influenza vaccine. Study outcomes and limitations: Authors suggested that a seasonal influenza vaccination recruits few new T cells each time.

This clonotype was observed a few times. Its antigen remains unidentified. TCRdb ran MiXCR on the RT-PCR reads and lists one entry per CDR3 protein. The sample has 450,000 to 500,000 distinct CDR3 sequences; approximately 11% are singletons. The V gene end was trimmed by 1 base and the J gene end by 13 bases; junction bases not matched to a gene: 11. In germline, CDR1 is SGHTA, CDR2 FQGNSA. The CDR3 loop spans 16 amino acids. The sequencing used PBMCs from blood, collected about 40 days after vaccination. This receptor was taken from a man in his forties or fifties who received an inactivated influenza vaccine. This chain links TRBV7-2 with TRBJ1-6, with 9 bases matching TRBD1. CDR3 sequence: CASSLGPGQGAQPLHF. For the CDR3, the DNA is TGTGCCAGCAGCTTAGGCCCGGGACAGGGCGCCCAGCCCCTCCACTTT.